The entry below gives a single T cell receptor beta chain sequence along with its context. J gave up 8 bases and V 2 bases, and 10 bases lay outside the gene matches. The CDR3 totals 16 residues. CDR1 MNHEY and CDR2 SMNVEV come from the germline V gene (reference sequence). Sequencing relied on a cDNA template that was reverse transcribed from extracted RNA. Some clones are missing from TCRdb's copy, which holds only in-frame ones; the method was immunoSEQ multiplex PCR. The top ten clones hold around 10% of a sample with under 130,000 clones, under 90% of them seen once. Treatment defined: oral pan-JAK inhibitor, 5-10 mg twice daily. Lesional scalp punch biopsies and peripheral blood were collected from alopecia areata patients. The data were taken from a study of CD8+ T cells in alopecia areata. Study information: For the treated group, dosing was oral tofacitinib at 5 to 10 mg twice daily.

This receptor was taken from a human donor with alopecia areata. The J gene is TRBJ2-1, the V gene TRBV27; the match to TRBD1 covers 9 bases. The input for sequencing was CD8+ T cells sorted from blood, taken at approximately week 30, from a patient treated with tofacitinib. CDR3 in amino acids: CASSLGPGTGMDEQFF. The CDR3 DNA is TGTGCCAGCAGTTTAGGCCCCGGGACAGGGATGGATGAGCAGTTCTTC.